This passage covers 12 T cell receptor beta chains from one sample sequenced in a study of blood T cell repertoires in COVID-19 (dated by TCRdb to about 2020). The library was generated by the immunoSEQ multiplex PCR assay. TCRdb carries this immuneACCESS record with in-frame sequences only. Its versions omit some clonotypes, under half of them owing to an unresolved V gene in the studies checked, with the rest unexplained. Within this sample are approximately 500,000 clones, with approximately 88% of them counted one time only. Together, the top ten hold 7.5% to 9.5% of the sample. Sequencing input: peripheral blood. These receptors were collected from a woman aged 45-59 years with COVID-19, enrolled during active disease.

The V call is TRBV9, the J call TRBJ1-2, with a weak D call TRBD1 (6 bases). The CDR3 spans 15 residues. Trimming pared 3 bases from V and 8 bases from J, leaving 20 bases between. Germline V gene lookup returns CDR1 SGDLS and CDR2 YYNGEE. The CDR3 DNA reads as TGTGCCAGCAGCGCCGGCAGCGTGGACAGAGTCGGCTACACCTTC. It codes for CASSAGSVDRVGYTF.

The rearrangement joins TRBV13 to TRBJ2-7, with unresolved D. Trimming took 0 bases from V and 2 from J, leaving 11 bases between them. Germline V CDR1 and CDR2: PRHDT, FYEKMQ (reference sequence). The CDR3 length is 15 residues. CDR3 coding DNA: TGTGCCAGCAGCTTAGGCCAACAGTATACCTACGAGCAGTACTTC. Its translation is CASSLGQQYTYEQYF. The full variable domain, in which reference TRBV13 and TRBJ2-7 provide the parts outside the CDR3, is AAGVIQSPRHLIKEKRETATLKCYPIPRHDTVYWYQQGPGQDPQFLISFYEKMQSDKGSIPDRFSAQQFSDYHSELNMSSLELGDSALYFCASSLGQQYTYEQYFGPGTRLTVT.

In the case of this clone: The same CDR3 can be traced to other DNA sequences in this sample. For the CDR3, the DNA is TGCAGTGCAGATCGGGGGACTGAAGCTTTCTTT. The encoded protein is CSADRGTEAFF. This rearrangement joins TRBV20-1 to TRBJ1-1; D might be TRBD1 (5 bases). This CDR3 is built from 11 residues. The V gene lost 6 bases and the J gene lost 5 bases, with 10 bases spanning the gap. The germline gives CDR1 DFQATT, CDR2 SNEGSKA (reference sequence).

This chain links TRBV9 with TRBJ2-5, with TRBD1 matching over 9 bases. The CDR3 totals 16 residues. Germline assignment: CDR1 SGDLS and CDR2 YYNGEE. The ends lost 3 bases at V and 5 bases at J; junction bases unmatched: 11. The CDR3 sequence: CASSAEPTGGAETQYF. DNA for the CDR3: TGTGCCAGCAGCGCCGAACCTACAGGGGGCGCGGAGACCCAGTACTTC.

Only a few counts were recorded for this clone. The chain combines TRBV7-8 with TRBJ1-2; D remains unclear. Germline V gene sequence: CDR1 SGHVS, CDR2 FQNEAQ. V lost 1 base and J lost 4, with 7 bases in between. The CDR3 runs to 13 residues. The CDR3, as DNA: TGTGCCAGCAGCTTAGTACAGCTCTATGGCTACACCTTC. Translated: CASSLVQLYGYTF.

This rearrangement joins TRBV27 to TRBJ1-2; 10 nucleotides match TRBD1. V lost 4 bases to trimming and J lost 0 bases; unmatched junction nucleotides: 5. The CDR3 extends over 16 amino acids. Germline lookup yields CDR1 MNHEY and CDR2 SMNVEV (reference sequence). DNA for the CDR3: TGTGCCAGCAGTTCGGGACAGGGGCCCCCTAACTATGGCTACACCTTC. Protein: CASSSGQGPPNYGYTF.

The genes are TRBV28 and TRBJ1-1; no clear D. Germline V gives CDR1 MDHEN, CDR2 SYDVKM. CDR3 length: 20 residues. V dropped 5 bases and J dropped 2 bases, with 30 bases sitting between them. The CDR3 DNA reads TGTGCCAGCAGTGGTTTACGCCTTCGCACGCCGACTAGGAAAAACACTGAAGCTTTCTTT. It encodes CASSGLRLRTPTRKNTEAFF.

The CDR3 region is CASRSGQSDTGELFF. CDR3 sequence (DNA): TGCGCCAGCAGATCCGGACAGAGCGACACCGGGGAGCTGTTTTTT. The J gene is TRBJ2-2, the V gene TRBV5-1; D may be TRBD1 (6 bases). V lost 5 bases to trimming and J lost 3 bases, with 14 bases between them. Germline CDR1 SGHRS, CDR2 YFSETQ. This CDR3 has 15 residues.

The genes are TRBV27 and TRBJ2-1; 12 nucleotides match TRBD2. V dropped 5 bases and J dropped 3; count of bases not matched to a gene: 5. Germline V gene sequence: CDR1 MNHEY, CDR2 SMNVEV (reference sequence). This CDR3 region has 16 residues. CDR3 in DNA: TGTGCCAGCAGTCCCCAGACTAGCGGGGGCTACAATGAGCAGTTCTTC. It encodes CASSPQTSGGYNEQFF.

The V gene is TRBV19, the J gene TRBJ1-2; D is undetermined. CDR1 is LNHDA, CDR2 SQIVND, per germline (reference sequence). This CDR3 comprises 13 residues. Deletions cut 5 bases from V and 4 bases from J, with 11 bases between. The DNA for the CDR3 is TGTGCCAGTAGTTCCCAGGACTTCTATGGCTACACCTTC. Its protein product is CASSSQDFYGYTF.

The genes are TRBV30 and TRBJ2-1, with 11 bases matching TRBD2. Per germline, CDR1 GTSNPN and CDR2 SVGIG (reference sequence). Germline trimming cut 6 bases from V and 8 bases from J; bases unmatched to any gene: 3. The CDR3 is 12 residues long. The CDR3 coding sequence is TGTGCCTGTAGCGGGGGGGCCTATGAGCAGTTCTTC. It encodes CACSGGAYEQFF.

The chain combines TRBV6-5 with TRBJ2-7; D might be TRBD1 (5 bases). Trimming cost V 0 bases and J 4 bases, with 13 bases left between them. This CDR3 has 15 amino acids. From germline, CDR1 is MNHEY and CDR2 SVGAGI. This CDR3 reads CASSYSSLDSYEQYF. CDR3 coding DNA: TGTGCCAGCAGTTACTCGTCTCTCGACAGTTACGAGCAGTACTTC.